This T cell receptor beta chain was identified in a study of blood T cells in healthy people across ages. A note on this clonotype: At one end the junction does not follow the germline gene, possibly because of a read error.

A J-beta primer mix and a sample-barcoded 5' primer were used in a second PCR of about 7 to 12 cycles. CDR3-containing paired-end reads numbering at least 3 million came from each sample. TCRdb independently ran MiXCR on the 5' RACE reads; one entry per CDR3 protein. Of around 520,000 distinct CDR3 sequences listed, about 28% are singletons. This CDR3 comprises 19 residues. The V gene's germline CDR1 is KGHSY and CDR2 FQNENV. Another study also made use of these data, one on T cells of mothers and their children. That work contributes: A few healthy Caucasian mothers, along with their six children, served as the donors. Extraction yielded RNA that went, in full, into cDNA synthesis at about 1.6 ug per 15 ul.

The source of this sequence is a boy under 10 years old in good health. The sample comprised blood. V gene TRBV16 combines with J gene TRBJ2-6, with a possible D match to TRBD1 (5 bases). The CDR3 bases are TGTGCCAGCGGCTCCCGAAGACAGACTCTGACCTCTGGGGCCAACGTCTTGACTTTC. Its protein product is CASGSRRQTLTSGANVLTF.